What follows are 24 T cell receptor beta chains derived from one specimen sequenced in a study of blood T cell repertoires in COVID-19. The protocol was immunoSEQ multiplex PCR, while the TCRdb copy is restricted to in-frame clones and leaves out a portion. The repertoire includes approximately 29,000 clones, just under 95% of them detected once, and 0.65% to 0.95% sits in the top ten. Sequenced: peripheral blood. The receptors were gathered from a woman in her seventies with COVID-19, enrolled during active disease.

In DNA form, the CDR3 reads TGTGCCAGCAGCCCCATCGGAGGGTTGGAGACCCAGTACTTC. Translated: CASSPIGGLETQYF. The gene calls are TRBV13 and TRBJ2-5; tentatively, D is TRBD2 (6 bases). The CDR3 extends over 14 amino acids. CDR1 PRHDT and CDR2 FYEKMQ come from the germline V gene (reference sequence). Trimming removed 5 bases at V and 5 bases at J, with 15 bases between.

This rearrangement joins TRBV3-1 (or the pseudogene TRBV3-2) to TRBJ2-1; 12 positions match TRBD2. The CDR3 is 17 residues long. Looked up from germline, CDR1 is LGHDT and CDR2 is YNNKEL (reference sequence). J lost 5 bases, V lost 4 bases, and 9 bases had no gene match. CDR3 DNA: TGTGCCAGCAGCCGAGGCCTAGCGGGAGGGAACCACAATGAGCAGTTCTTC. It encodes CASSRGLAGGNHNEQFF.

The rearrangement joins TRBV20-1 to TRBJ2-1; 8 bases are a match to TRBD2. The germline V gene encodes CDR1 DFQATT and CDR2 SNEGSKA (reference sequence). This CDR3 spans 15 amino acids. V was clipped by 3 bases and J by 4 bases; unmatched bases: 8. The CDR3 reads CSASSTSGPYNEQFF. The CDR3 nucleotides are TGCAGTGCTAGTAGTACTAGCGGCCCTTACAATGAGCAGTTCTTC.

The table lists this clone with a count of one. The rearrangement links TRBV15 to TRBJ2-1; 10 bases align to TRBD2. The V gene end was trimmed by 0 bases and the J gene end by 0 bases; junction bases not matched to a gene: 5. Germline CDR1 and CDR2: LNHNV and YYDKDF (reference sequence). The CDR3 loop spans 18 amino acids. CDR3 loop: CATSRDVQREGSYNEQFF. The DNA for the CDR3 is TGTGCCACCAGCAGAGATGTCCAGCGGGAGGGCTCCTACAATGAGCAGTTCTTC.

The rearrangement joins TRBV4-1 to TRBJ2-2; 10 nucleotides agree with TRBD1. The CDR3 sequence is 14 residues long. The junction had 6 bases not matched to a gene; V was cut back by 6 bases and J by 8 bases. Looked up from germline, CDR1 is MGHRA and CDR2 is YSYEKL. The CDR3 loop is CASRGQGVFGELFF. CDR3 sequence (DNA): TGCGCCAGCAGAGGACAGGGGGTATTTGGGGAGCTGTTTTTT.

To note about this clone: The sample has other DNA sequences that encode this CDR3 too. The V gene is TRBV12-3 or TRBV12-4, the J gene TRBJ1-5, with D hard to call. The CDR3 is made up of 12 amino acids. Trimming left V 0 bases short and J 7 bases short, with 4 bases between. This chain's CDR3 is CASSLARQPQHF. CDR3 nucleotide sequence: TGTGCCAGCAGTTTAGCGCGGCAGCCCCAGCATTTT.

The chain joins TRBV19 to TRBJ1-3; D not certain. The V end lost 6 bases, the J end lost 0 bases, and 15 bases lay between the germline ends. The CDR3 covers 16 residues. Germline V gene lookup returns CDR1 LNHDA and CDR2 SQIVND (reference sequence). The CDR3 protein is CASSPMMRSSGNTIYF. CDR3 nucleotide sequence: TGTGCCAGTAGCCCTATGATGCGAAGCTCTGGAAACACCATATATTTT.

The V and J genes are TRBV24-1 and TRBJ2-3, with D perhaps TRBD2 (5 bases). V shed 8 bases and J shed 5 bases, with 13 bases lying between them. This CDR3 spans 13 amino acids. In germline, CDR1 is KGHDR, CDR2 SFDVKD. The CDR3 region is CATTRGMEDTQYF. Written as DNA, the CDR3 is TGTGCCACCACTCGAGGGATGGAAGATACGCAGTATTTT.

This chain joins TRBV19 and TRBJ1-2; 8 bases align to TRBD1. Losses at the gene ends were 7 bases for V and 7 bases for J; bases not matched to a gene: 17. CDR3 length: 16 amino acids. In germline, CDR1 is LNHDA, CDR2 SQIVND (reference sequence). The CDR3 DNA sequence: TGTGCCAGTACTGCCGCCGAGGGCAGGGGGCAGCGTGGCTACACCTTC. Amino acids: CASTAAEGRGQRGYTF.

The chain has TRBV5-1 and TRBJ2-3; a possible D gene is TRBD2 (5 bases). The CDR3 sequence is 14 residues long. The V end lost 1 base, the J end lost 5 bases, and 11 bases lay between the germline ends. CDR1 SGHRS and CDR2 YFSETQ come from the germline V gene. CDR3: CASSLSVGEDTQYF. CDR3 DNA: TGCGCCAGCAGCTTGTCCGTGGGAGAAGATACGCAGTATTTT.

The CDR3 nucleotides read TGTGCCAGCAGCAAAACCTACAGGGGAACTGAAGCTTTCTTT. Amino acid sequence: CASSKTYRGTEAFF. The V and J genes are TRBV13 and TRBJ1-1, with 7 bases that match TRBD1. The CDR3 runs to 14 residues. Trimming cost V 5 bases and J 5 bases; bases outside gene matches: 8. Germline CDR1 is PRHDT and CDR2 is FYEKMQ (reference sequence).

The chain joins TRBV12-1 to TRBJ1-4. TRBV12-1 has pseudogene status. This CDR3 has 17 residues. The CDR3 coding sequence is TGTGCCAGCAGCTTTGGAGAAAGGAGGCCAACTAATGAAAAACTGTTTTTT. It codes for CASSFGERRPTNEKLFF.

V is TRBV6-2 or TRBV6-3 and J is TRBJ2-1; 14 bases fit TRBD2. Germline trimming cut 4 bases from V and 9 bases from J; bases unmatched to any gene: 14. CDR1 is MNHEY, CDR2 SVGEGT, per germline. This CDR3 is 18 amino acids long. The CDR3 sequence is CASSFSTSGRAGFVEQFF. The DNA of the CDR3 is TGTGCCAGCAGTTTCTCGACTAGCGGGAGGGCCGGTTTTGTTGAGCAGTTCTTC.

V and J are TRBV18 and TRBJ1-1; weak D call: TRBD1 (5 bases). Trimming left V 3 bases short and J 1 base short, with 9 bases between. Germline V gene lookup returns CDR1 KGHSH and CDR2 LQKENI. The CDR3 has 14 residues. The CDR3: CASSPETENTEAFF. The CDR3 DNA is TGTGCCAGCTCACCCGAGACAGAGAACACTGAAGCTTTCTTT.

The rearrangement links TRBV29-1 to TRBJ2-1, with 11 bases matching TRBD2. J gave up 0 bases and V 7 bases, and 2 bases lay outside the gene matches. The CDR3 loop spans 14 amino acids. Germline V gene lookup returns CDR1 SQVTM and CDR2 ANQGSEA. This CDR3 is CSAGTSGSYNEQFF. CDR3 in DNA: TGCAGCGCCGGGACTAGCGGCTCCTACAATGAGCAGTTCTTC.

CDR3 sequence (DNA): TGTGCCAGCAGTTTAGACAGATACGAGCAGTACTTC. This encodes CASSLDRYEQYF. The V and J genes are TRBV28 and TRBJ2-7; tentative D call: TRBD1 (5 bases). The V gene lost 2 bases and the J gene lost 4 bases, with 6 bases spanning the gap. CDR3 length equals 12 residues. CDR1 MDHEN and CDR2 SYDVKM come from the germline V gene.

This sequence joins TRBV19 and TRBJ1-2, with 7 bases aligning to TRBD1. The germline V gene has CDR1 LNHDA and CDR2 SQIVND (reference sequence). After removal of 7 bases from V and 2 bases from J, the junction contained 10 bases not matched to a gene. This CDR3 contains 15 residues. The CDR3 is CASNIPGQINYGYTF. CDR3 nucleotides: TGTGCCAGTAACATACCGGGACAGATAAACTATGGCTACACCTTC.

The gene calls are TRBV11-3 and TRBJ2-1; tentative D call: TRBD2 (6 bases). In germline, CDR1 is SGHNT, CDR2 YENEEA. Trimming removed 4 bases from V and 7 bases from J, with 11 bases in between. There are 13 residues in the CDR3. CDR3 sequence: CASSSQSGNEQFF. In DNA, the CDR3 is TGTGCCAGCAGCTCACAAAGCGGGAATGAGCAGTTCTTC.

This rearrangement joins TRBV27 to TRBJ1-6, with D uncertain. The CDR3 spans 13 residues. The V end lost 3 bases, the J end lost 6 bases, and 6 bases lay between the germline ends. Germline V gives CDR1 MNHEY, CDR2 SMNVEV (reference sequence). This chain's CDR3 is CASSLASNSPLHF. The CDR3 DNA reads TGTGCCAGCAGTTTGGCCAGTAATTCACCCCTCCACTTT.

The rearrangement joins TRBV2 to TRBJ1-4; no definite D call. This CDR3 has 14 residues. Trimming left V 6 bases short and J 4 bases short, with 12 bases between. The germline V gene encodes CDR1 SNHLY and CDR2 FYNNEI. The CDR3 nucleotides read TGTGCCAGCAGCAGGCGAGGACTTAATGAAAAACTGTTTTTT. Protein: CASSRRGLNEKLFF.

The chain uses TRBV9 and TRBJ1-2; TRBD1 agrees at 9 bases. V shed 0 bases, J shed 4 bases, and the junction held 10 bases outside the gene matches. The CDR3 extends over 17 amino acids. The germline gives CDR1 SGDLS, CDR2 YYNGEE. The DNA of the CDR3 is TGTGCCAGCAGCGTAGGTCGGACAGGGGCGTCGGTCTATGGCTACACCTTC. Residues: CASSVGRTGASVYGYTF.

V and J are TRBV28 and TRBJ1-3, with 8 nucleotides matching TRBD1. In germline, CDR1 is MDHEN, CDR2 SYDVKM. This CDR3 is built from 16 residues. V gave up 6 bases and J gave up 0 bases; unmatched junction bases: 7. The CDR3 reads CASRTNRGYSGNTIYF. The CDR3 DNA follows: TGTGCCAGCAGGACCAACAGGGGGTACTCTGGAAACACCATATATTTT.

In DNA, the CDR3 is TGTGCCAGTAGCAGTCCAGGGCGAAGCTCTGGAAACACCATATATTTT. Translating it yields CASSSPGRSSGNTIYF. The chain has TRBV19 and TRBJ1-3; tentatively, D is TRBD1 (5 bases). Per the germline V gene, CDR1 is LNHDA and CDR2 is SQIVND (reference sequence). The CDR3 is 16 residues long. The V and J ends lost 6 bases and 0 bases respectively, with 15 bases between them.

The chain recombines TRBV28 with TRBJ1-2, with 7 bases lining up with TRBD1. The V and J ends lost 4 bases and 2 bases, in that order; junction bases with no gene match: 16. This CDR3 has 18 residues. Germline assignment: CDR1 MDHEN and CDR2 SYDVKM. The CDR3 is CASSSPRTGGSGNYGYTF. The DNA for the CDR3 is TGTGCCAGCAGTTCGCCTCGGACAGGAGGGAGCGGAAACTATGGCTACACCTTC.